This T cell receptor beta chain comes out of a study of response to subunit inactivated influenza vaccine. The CDR3 has 16 amino acids. The V gene's germline CDR1 is ENHRY and CDR2 SYGVKD. V gave up 0 bases and J gave up 1 base, with 10 bases separating them. TCRdb fed the RT-PCR reads into MiXCR, producing one record per CDR3 protein. The sample gives some 540,000 distinct CDR3 sequences, roughly a quarter of which show up once; under 3.5% is in the top ten. The same specimen was also included in a second study, on T cells expressing NK-cell markers. That work adds: UMIs were included in TCR beta cDNA generated by 5'RACE template switching. Sequencing covered eight donors, seven HCMV-seropositive and one seronegative. What restricted sorting to alpha-beta TCR T cells in several experiments was an anti-gamma-delta TCR antibody. Nothing established the HCMV specificity of expanded NKG2C+ T cell clones.

Sequenced here: CD4+ T cells sorted from PBMCs, sampled 11 to 12 days after vaccination. This chain links TRBV10-3 with TRBJ2-1, with a possible D match to TRBD1 (5 bases). The origin of this receptor is a middle-aged man who received an inactivated influenza vaccine. CDR3 loop: CAISESRQGSYNEQFF. CDR3 nucleotides: TGTGCCATCAGTGAGTCGAGGCAGGGATCCTACAATGAGCAGTTCTTC.